This T cell receptor (beta chain) was identified during a study of blood T cell repertoires in COVID-19. As for the study in general: Researchers got acute and convalescent COVID-19 samples from the United States, Italy and Spain. Sources were T cells, B-cell-depleted T cells, or PBMCs; the material itself was cDNA or gDNA.

This clone was seen a handful of times. Original handling: Reference gene primer amplification in the assay estimated nucleated cell counts. Clones were sequenced by immunoSEQ multiplex PCR, and TCRdb holds only the in-frame ones, with some missing. The D gene and trimming were derived from the DNA, and the V and J assignments and clone size from that table. Among about 200,000 clones listed, around 80% were seen once. CDR3 length: 14 amino acids. Germline V gene lookup returns CDR1 MDHEN and CDR2 SYDVKM. V lost 6 bases and J lost 2; bases outside the gene matches: 4. Sequenced input: peripheral blood. J is TRBJ1-5 and V is TRBV28; the match to TRBD1 covers 7 bases. The TCR originated in a human donor with acute or convalescent COVID-19. The donor label of this sample is uncertain. CDR3: CASRFDRGNQPQHF. As DNA, the CDR3 is TGTGCCAGCAGGTTCGACAGGGGCAATCAGCCCCAGCATTTT.